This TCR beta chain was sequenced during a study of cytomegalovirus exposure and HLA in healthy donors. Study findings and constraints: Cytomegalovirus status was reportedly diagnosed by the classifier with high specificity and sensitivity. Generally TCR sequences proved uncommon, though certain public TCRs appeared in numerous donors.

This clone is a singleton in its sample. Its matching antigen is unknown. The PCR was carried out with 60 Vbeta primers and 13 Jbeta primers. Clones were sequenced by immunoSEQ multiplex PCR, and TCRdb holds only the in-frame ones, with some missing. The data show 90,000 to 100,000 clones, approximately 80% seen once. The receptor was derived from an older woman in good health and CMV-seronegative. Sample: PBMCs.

As DNA, the CDR3 is TGTGCCAGCAGTTCCGGGGGGACAGGGAACACTGAAGCTTTCTTT. The encoded protein is CASSSGGTGNTEAFF. The chain links TRBV28 to TRBJ1-1; 8 bases are shared with TRBD1. V lost 4 bases and J lost 1; bases outside the gene matches: 5. The CDR3 has 15 residues. Germline V lookup: CDR1 MDHEN, CDR2 SYDVKM.